The 18 T cell receptor beta chains in this list originate from one sample, sequenced in a study of T-cell memory formation after mild COVID-19. Each CDR3 protein gets one entry after TCRdb re-called the 5' RACE reads with MiXCR. The table includes some 110,000 distinct CDR3 sequences, roughly 12% detected once. The specimen was PBMCs or a T cell subset sorted from them (not recorded which). All receptors derive from an adult woman who had mild COVID-19 (a few samples of this study predate the infection). Cell type and time point are not known.

The table lists this clonotype with a few counts. V gene TRBV4-1 combines with J gene TRBJ2-5; D gene uncertain. This CDR3 contains 12 residues. Trimming left V 3 bases short and J 4 bases short, with 6 bases between. The germline CDR1 and CDR2 sequences are MGHRA and YSYEKL. The CDR3 bases are TGCGCCAGCAGCCATGGCCCAGAGACCCAGTACTTC. Amino acid sequence: CASSHGPETQYF.

V is TRBV6-5 and J is TRBJ1-1, with TRBD1 as a possible D gene (6 bases). From germline, CDR1 is MNHEY and CDR2 SVGAGI. This CDR3 region has 17 residues. V shed 6 bases and J shed 4 bases, with 24 bases lying between them. CDR3 sequence: CASRPYGGRGVLTEAFF. CDR3 bases: TGTGCCAGCAGGCCTTACGGGGGCAGGGGTGTTCTCACTGAAGCTTTCTTT.

V usage is TRBV19 and J usage is TRBJ1-5; D perhaps matches TRBD1 (6 bases). Germline CDR1 is LNHDA and CDR2 is SQIVND (reference sequence). The CDR3 has 15 residues. V was shortened by 1 base and J by 0 bases, with 7 bases between the two germline ends. CDR3 DNA sequence: TGTGCCAGTAGTATAGCAGGGGCTAGCAATCAGCCCCAGCATTTT. As protein: CASSIAGASNQPQHF. The full variable domain, completed using reference TRBV19 and TRBJ1-5, is DGGITQSPKYLFRKEGQNVTLSCEQNLNHDAMYWYRQDPGQGLRLIYYSQIVNDFQKGDIAEGYSVSREKKESFPLTVTSAQKNPTAFYLCASSIAGASNQPQHFGDGTRLSIL.

V gene TRBV27 combines with J gene TRBJ2-6; a weak D match, TRBD1 (6 bases). V was pared by 3 bases and J by 2 bases, with 17 bases between. The CDR3 is 18 amino acids. The germline CDR1 and CDR2 sequences are MNHEY and SMNVEV (reference sequence). The DNA of the CDR3 is TGTGCCAGCAGTTTGGAGGCAGGGGCATTCCCTGGGGCCAACGTCCTGACTTTC. Translation: CASSLEAGAFPGANVLTF. Combining the CDR3 with reference TRBV27 and TRBJ2-6 gives the whole variable domain EAQVTQNPRYLITVTGKKLTVTCSQNMNHEYMSWYRQDPGLGLRQIYYSMNVEVTDKGDVPEGYKVSRKEKRNFPLILESPSPNQTSLYFCASSLEAGAFPGANVLTFGAGSRLTVL.

The chain combines TRBV9 with TRBJ2-7, with unresolved D. V was clipped by 0 bases and J by 3 bases, with 22 bases between them. CDR3 size: 18 residues. In germline, CDR1 is SGDLS, CDR2 YYNGEE. Here the CDR3 DNA reads TGTGCCAGCAGCGTAGGCCTAGAAGCATACCAAAGAGACTACGAGCAGTACTTC. It is translated as CASSVGLEAYQRDYEQYF. The complete variable domain, with remaining parts taken from reference TRBV9 and TRBJ2-7, reads DSGVTQTPKHLITATGQRVTLRCSPRSGDLSVYWYQQSLDQGLQFLIQYYNGEERAKGNILERFSAQQFPDLHSELNLSSLELGDSALYFCASSVGLEAYQRDYEQYFGPGTRLTVT.

The V call is TRBV7-8, the J call TRBJ2-6; unclear D gene. V was clipped by 1 base and J by 1 base, with 17 bases between them. Germline V gives CDR1 SGHVS, CDR2 FQNEAQ. The CDR3 length is 19 residues. DNA of the CDR3: TGTGCCAGCAGCTTAGGGTTTGTAGTACAAAGATCTGGGGCCAACGTCCTGACTTTC. It codes for CASSLGFVVQRSGANVLTF.

This clonotype was observed many times. The rearrangement joins TRBV4-3 to TRBJ2-1; D gene ambiguous. Trimming removed 0 bases at V and 6 bases at J, with 15 bases between. Per germline, CDR1 LGHNA and CDR2 YSLEER. The CDR3 runs 16 residues. CDR3 coding DNA: TGCGCCAGCAGCCAAGATCGCGGCGTCGCCGGCAATGAGCAGTTCTTC. This gives the protein CASSQDRGVAGNEQFF.

The V gene is TRBV4-2, the J gene TRBJ2-7; possible D gene TRBD1, 6 bases. Germline CDR1 LGHNA, CDR2 YNFKEQ. The CDR3 extends over 16 amino acids. V shed 1 base and J shed 2 bases, with 15 bases lying between them. This chain's CDR3 is CASSQGGPGPTYEQYF. CDR3 in DNA: TGTGCCAGCAGCCAAGGGGGGCCAGGGCCCACCTACGAGCAGTACTTC.

This clonotype was seen repeatedly, ten times or more. The chain recombines TRBV5-1 with TRBJ2-7, with D perhaps matching TRBD1 or TRBD2 (5 bases each). There are 13 residues in the CDR3. Looked up from germline, CDR1 is SGHRS and CDR2 is YFSETQ. V lost 3 bases to trimming and J lost 2 bases, with 9 bases between them. The CDR3 bases are TGCGCCAGCAGCTGGGACGGTACCTACGAGCAGTACTTC. This sequence encodes CASSWDGTYEQYF.

V gene TRBV5-1 combines with J gene TRBJ1-2, with D perhaps TRBD1 (6 bases). The CDR3 runs to 17 residues. The germline gives CDR1 SGHRS, CDR2 YFSETQ. Trimming stripped 4 bases from V and 2 bases from J, with 21 bases between. The DNA for the CDR3 is TGCGCCAGCAGCCCTATTCTGGGGGGCAGCCTAAACTATGGCTACACCTTC. It encodes CASSPILGGSLNYGYTF.

This clonotype showed up just a few times. The V gene is TRBV6-4, the J gene TRBJ1-1; TRBD1 might be the D (5 bases). CDR3 size: 12 residues. Per germline, CDR1 MRHNA and CDR2 SNTAGT. Trimming cost V 9 bases and J 4 bases, with 12 bases left between them. CDR3 bases: TGTGCCAGGTTGATTGGGACCACTGAAGCTTTCTTT. Translated: CARLIGTTEAFF.

This clonotype was seen more than once but under ten times. The chain links TRBV20-1 to TRBJ2-7; a possible D gene is TRBD2 (6 bases). V lost 0 bases, J lost 0 bases, and 12 bases lay in between. Germline V lookup: CDR1 DFQATT, CDR2 SNEGSKA (reference sequence). There are 15 residues in the CDR3. CDR3 in DNA: TGCAGTGCTAGAGATCGACGGGAGAGCTCCTACGAGCAGTACTTC. Its translation: CSARDRRESSYEQYF.

The rearrangement uses TRBV5-6 and TRBJ2-2; D is perhaps TRBD1 (5 bases). Trimming cost V 1 base and J 8 bases, with 9 bases left between them. The V gene's germline CDR1 is SGHDT and CDR2 YYEEEE. The CDR3 extends over 13 amino acids. CDR3 protein: CASSLRGRGELFF. Written as DNA, the CDR3 is TGTGCCAGCAGCTTGAGGGGCCGAGGGGAGCTGTTTTTT.

This clonotype was counted a few times. This chain uses TRBV6-1 with TRBJ1-1; D not resolved. Trimming shortened V by 6 bases and J by 6 bases, and 8 bases separated the two germline ends. The germline V gene encodes CDR1 MNHNS and CDR2 SASEGT. CDR3 length: 11 amino acids. The CDR3 DNA is TGTGCCAGCAGCGAACAACCTGAAGCTTTCTTT. Protein: CASSEQPEAFF.

In this sample, this clonotype turned up many times. J is TRBJ2-3 and V is TRBV20-1, with D possibly TRBD2 on 6 matching bases. Trimming stripped 1 base from V and 6 bases from J, with 23 bases between. CDR1 and CDR2 from the germline V gene are DFQATT and SNEGSKA (reference sequence). CDR3 length: 17 amino acids. As DNA, the CDR3 is TGCAGTGCTAGAGTCTCCGGGACTCCTTTACGCGATGATACGCAGTATTTT. Residues: CSARVSGTPLRDDTQYF.

The chain carries TRBV7-2 and TRBJ2-7, with D perhaps TRBD2 (6 bases). Germline values: CDR1 SGHTA, CDR2 FQGNSA. With 5 bases removed from V and 2 bases from J, the gap between germline ends came to 13 bases. The CDR3 sequence is 14 residues long. The CDR3 DNA is TGTGCCAGCAGCCTAATAGCGGAAACCTACGAGCAGTACTTC. This translates into CASSLIAETYEQYF.

The chain is built from TRBV6-2 or TRBV6-3 and TRBJ2-2; 12 nucleotides align to TRBD2. Trimming removed 5 bases from V and 8 bases from J; junction bases left unmatched: 9. The CDR3 is 16 amino acids. From germline, CDR1 is MNHEY and CDR2 SVGEGT. Written as DNA, the CDR3 is TGTGCCAGCAGTCCCACTAGCGGGAGGCCCTCGGGGGAGCTGTTTTTT. Translation gives CASSPTSGRPSGELFF.

The gene calls are TRBV20-1 and TRBJ2-1; D is unresolved. The germline V gene encodes CDR1 DFQATT and CDR2 SNEGSKA (reference sequence). The CDR3 contains 13 residues. V was pared by 2 bases and J by 5 bases, with 10 bases between. Written as DNA, the CDR3 is TGCAGTGCTAGATACGTCCGGGACAATGAGCAGTTCTTC. Its translation: CSARYVRDNEQFF.